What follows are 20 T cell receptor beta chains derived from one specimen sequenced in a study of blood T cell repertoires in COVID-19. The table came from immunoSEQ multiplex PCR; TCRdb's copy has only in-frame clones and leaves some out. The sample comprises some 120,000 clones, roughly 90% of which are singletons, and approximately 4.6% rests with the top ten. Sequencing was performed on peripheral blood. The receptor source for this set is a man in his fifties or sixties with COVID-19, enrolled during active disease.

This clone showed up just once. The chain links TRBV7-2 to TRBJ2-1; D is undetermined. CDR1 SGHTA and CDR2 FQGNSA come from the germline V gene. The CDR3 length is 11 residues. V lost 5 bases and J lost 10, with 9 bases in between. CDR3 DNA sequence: TGTGCCAGCAGCCCCGCCGGGGAGCAGTTCTTC. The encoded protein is CASSPAGEQFF. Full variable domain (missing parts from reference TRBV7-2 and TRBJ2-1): GAGVSQSPSNKVTEKGKDVELRCDPISGHTALYWYRQSLGQGLEFLIYFQGNSAPDKSGLPSDRFSAERTGGSVSTLTIQRTQQEDSAVYLCASSPAGEQFFGPGTRLTVL.

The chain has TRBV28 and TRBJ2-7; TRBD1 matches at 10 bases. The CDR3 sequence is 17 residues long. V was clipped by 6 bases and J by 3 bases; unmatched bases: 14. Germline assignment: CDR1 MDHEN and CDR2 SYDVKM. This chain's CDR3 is CASSQKTGGGKVYEQYF. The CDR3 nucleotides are TGTGCCAGCAGCCAAAAGACAGGGGGCGGGAAAGTCTACGAGCAGTACTTC.

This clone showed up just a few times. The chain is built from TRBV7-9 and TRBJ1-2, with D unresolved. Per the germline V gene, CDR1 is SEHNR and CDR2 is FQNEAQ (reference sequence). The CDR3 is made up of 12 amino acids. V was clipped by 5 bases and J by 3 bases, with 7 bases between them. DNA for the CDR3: TGTGCCAGCAGCGGCAGGTACTATGGCTACACCTTC. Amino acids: CASSGRYYGYTF.

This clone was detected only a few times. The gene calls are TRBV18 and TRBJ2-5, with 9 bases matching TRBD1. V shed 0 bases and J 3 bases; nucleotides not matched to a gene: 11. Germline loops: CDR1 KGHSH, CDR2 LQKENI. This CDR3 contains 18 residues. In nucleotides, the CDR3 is TGTGCCAGCTCACCACCGCTGGGACAGGGACCTACGGAAGAGACCCAGTACTTC. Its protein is CASSPPLGQGPTEETQYF.

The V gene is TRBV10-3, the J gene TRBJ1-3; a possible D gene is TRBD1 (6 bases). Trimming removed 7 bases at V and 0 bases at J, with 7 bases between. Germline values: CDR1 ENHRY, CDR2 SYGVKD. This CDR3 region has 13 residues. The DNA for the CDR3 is TGTGCCATCATGGGGGCCTCTGGAAACACCATATATTTT. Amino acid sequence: CAIMGASGNTIYF.

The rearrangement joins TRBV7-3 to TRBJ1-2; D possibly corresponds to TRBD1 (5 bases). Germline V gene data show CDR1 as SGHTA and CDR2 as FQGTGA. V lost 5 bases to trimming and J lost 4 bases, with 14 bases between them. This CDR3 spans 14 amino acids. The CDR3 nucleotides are TGTGCCAGCAGCCGAGGGGCGGGAGGCTATGGCTACACCTTC. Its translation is CASSRGAGGYGYTF.

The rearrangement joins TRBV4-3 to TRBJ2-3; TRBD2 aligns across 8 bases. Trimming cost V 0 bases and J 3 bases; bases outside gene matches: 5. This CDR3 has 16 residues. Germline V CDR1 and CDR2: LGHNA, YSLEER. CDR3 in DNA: TGCGCCAGCAGCCAAGATCGAGCTAGCGGGACAGATACGCAGTATTTT. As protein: CASSQDRASGTDTQYF.

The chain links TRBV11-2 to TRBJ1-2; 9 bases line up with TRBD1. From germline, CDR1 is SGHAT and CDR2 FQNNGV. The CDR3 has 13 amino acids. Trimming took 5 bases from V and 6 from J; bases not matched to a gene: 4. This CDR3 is CASSRTGGNGYTF. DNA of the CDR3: TGTGCCAGCAGCCGAACAGGGGGCAATGGCTACACCTTC.

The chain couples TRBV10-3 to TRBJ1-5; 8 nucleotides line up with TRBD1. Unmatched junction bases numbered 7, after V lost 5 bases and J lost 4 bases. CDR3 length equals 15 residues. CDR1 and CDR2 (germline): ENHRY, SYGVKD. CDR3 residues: CAISNRGDRNQPQHF. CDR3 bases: TGTGCCATCAGTAACAGGGGGGACAGAAATCAGCCCCAGCATTTT.

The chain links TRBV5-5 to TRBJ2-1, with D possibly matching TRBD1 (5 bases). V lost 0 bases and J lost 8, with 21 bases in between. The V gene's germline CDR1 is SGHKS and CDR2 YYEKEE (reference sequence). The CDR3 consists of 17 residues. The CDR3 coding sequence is TGTGCCAGCAGCTTGGCCCAGACAGTCGAATCCTTATATGAGCAGTTCTTC. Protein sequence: CASSLAQTVESLYEQFF.

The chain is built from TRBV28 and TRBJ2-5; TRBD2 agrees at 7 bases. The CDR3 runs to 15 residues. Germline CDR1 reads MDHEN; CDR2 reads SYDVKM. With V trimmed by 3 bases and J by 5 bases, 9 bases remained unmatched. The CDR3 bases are TGTGCCAGCAGTTTCCCCACGAGGGGAGGGGAGACCCAGTACTTC. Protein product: CASSFPTRGGETQYF. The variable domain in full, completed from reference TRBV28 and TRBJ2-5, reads DVKVTQSSRYLVKRTGEKVFLECVQDMDHENMFWYRQDPGLGLRLIYFSYDVKMKEKGDIPEGYSVSREKKERFSLILESASTNQTSMYLCASSFPTRGGETQYFGPGTRLLVL.

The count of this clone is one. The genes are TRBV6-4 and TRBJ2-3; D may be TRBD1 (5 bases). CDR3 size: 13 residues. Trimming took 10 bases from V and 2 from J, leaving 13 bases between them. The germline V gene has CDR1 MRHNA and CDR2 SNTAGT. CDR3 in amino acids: CATADTATDTQYF. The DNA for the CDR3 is TGTGCCACTGCGGACACCGCCACAGATACGCAGTATTTT.

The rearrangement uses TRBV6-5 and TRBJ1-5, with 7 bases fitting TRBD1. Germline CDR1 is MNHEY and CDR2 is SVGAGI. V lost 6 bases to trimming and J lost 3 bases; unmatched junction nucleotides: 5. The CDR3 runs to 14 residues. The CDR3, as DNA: TGTGCCAGCAGCCTTACAGGGGACAATCAGCCCCAGCATTTT. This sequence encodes CASSLTGDNQPQHF.

The CDR3 loop is CASSSRGADGELFF. CDR3 in DNA: TGTGCCAGCAGCTCTCGGGGGGCAGACGGGGAGCTGTTTTTT. This rearrangement joins TRBV5-5 to TRBJ2-2; a weak D match, TRBD2 (7 bases). This CDR3 comprises 14 residues. Germline V lookup: CDR1 SGHKS, CDR2 YYEKEE (reference sequence). V was pared by 3 bases and J by 7 bases, with 13 bases between. Full variable domain (outside the CDR3, taken from reference TRBV5-5 and TRBJ2-2): DAGVTQSPTHLIKTRGQQVTLRCSPISGHKSVSWYQQVLGQGPQFIFQYYEKEERGRGNFPDRFSARQFPNYSSELNVNALLLGDSALYLCASSSRGADGELFFGEGSRLTVL.

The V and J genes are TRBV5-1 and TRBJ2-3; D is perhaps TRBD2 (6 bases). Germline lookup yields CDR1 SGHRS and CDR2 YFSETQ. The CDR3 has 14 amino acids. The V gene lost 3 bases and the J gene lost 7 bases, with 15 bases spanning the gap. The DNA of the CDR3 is TGCGCCAGCAGCTGGGGGGACTCCCGTAATACGCAGTATTTT. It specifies CASSWGDSRNTQYF.

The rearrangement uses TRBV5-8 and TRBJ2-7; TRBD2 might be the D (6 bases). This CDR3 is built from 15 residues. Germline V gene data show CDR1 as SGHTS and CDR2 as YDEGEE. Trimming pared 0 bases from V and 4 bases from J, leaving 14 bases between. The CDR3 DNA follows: TGTGCCAGCAGCTTGGCCTACGGGACTTCTTACGAGCAGTACTTC. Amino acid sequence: CASSLAYGTSYEQYF. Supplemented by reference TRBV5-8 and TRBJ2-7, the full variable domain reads EAGVTQSPTHLIKTRGQQATLRCSPISGHTSVYWYQQALGLGLQFLLWYDEGEERNRGNFPPRFSGRQFPNYSSELNVNALELEDSALYLCASSLAYGTSYEQYFGPGTRLTVT.

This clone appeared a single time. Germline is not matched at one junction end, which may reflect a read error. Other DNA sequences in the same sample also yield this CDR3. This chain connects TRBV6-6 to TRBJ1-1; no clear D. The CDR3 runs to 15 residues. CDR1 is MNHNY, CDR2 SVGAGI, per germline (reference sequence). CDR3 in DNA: TGCGCCAGCAGTTACTCGGTCGGGTCTCACGCTGAAGCTTTCTTT. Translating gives CASSYSVGSHAEAFF.

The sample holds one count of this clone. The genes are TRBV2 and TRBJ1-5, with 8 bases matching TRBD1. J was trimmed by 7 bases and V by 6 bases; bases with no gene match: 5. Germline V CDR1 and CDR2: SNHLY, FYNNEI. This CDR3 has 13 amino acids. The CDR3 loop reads CASRTGDWQPQHF. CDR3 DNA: TGTGCCAGCAGGACAGGGGATTGGCAGCCCCAGCATTTT.

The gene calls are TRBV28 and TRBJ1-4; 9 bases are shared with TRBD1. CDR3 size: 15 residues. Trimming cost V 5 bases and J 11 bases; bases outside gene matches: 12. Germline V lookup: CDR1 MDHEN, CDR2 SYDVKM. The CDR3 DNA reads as TGTGCCAGCAGTCCCCGAGGGACAGGGAGCATTAAACTGTTTTTT. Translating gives CASSPRGTGSIKLFF. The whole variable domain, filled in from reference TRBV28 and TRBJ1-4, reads DVKVTQSSRYLVKRTGEKVFLECVQDMDHENMFWYRQDPGLGLRLIYFSYDVKMKEKGDIPEGYSVSREKKERFSLILESASTNQTSMYLCASSPRGTGSIKLFFGSGTQLSVL.

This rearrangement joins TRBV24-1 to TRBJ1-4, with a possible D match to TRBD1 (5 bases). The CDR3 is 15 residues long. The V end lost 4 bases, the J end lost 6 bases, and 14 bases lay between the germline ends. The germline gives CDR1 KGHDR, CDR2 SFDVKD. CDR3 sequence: CATSDRSQGDEKLFF. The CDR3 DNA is TGTGCCACCAGTGACAGATCGCAGGGTGATGAAAAACTGTTTTTT.